This T cell receptor beta chain was sequenced in a study of blood T cells in healthy people across ages (dated by TCRdb to between 2014 and 2017). Broadly, across the study: In model experiments, template switching captured roughly one uniquely barcoded TCR beta cDNA molecule for every two T cells. Using the same blood draw, the study looked at two additional independent replicas of 1 million unique cDNA reads for two donors, one aged 18 to 29 and the other aged 80 or older. The donors were divided into four age groups: young (average around 15 years), middle-aged (approximately 42), aged (roughly 60) and long-lived (about 80). To avoid experimental bias, donors of different ages were randomly spread across the sequencing lanes. Age-related changes in TCR beta repertoire diversity were measured in the study by deep sequencing normalized with unique cDNA molecular identifiers. The paper's findings and limits, for the study overall: As age increased, observed TCR beta diversity per million T cells dropped in a roughly linear way, and a significant reduction was already evident by age about 36. The percentage of naive T cells measured by flow cytometry correlated strongly with observed TCR beta diversity. The CMV infection status of donors was not known, potentially confounding age-related changes in expanded clonotypes. The long-lived group showed more naive CD4+ T cells, fewer expanded clones and increased TCR diversity than the aged group, suggesting age selection. Conclusive comparison of naive and antigen-experienced compartments was prevented by the profiling of bulk unsorted PBMCs. Total diversity estimates from one million sequenced T cells were considered lower bounds and underestimates.

The roughly 42 donors, aged about 6 to 100 years, were systemically healthy Caucasian individuals from Russia. Each donor gave ten milliliters of peripheral blood, drawn into EDTA-treated Vacutainer tubes. Ficoll-Paque density-gradient centrifugation was used to isolate PBMCs, with at least 6.5 million obtained per sample. Trizol reagent was used to extract total RNA from the PBMCs, yielding at least 5.5 micrograms per sample. For every donor, flow cytometry on a PBMC aliquot measured the percentage of naive CD45RAhigh/CD27high T cells. The CDR3 sequence holds 17 residues, the cysteine and phenylalanine included. Left in the record is the CDR3 DNA by itself, 51 bases read in frame from the first base. CDR1 and CDR2 are read off the germline V gene as KGHSY and FQNENV. In regard to this clonotype: Its antigen is still unknown. The junction departs from germline at one end; a sequencing error may be responsible.

Receptors were amplified or captured by 5' RACE. Sequencing was carried out with an Illumina HiSeq 2500. A second PCR of roughly 7 to 12 cycles was performed with a sample-barcoded 5' primer and a J-beta primer mix. A template-switch 5' adaptor carrying 12 random nucleotides introduced a unique molecular identifier onto each TCR beta cDNA molecule. Each sample yielded at least 2.5 million CDR3-containing paired-end reads. The Mint cDNA synthesis kit, primed by a TRBC-specific oligonucleotide, was used to synthesize first-strand cDNA from all RNA. Following uracil-DNA glycosylase treatment, all cDNA underwent a first 18-cycle PCR with the universal primers M1SS and BC2_uni_R. Per the source publication's procedure: Each sample was normalized by randomly selecting 1 million high-quality reads, each carrying a distinct molecular identifier. Reads sharing molecular identifiers were discarded rather than binned into consensus sequences. MiTCR, with a Q25 quality threshold and the strictest error-elimination algorithm, was used for CDR3 identification, clonotype clustering and error correction. A nonparametric unseen species model with Euler transformation was used to estimate a lower bound on total TCR beta diversity. TCRdb reworked the public reads: Q25 trimming with fastp, MiXCR clone assembly, productive beta chains retained. Every CDR3 protein is listed once, alongside the most common genes and DNA of its rows. The V and J calls were not made by the authors but by TCRdb's processing. The sample table records around 1.5 million distinct CDR3 sequences; about 43% of these occur just once. Roughly 7.9% of the sample is held by the ten biggest clonotypes.

Material for sequencing was blood. The sequence was collected from a woman aged 18-29 years in good health. This chain joins TRBV16 to TRBJ2-1, with 8 middle bases fitting TRBD2. The CDR3 in this case is CASGHPGLAGSSYEQFF. The DNA sequence is given as TGTGCCAGCGGCCACCCCGGGCTAGCGGGTTCCTCCTACGAGCAGTTCTTC.